This is a list of T cell receptor delta chains from one sample in a study of human gamma delta and Vdelta1 T cells. TCRdb reanalyzed the PCR reads using CATT. The sample holds hundreds of delta-chain clones, approximately 15% seen once. Sequenced input: Vdelta1 gamma-delta T cells from blood. These TCRs come from a human donor in good health. The CDR3 runs from the conserved cysteine through the conserved F or W. The D gene is left open where the match is weak. Size values are once, few and many counts, or a class for expanded clones, and some rows have none.

d_gene	abundance	j_gene	v_gene	CDR3nt	CDR3aa
-	hyperexpanded	TRDJ1	TRDV1	TGTGCTCTTGGGGAACCCTATCGGGCCTTCCTACGGGGGATACGATCACCGTGGGGACTCATCTTT	CALGEPYRAFLRGIRSPWGLIF
TRDD3	once	TRDJ1	TRDV1	TGTGCTCTTGGGGAATCATCTATTCGTGCCCCAATACTGGGGGATACTTACACCGATAAACTCATCTTT	CALGESSIRAPILGDTYTDKLIF
TRDD3	hyperexpanded	TRDJ1	TRDV1	TGTGCTCTTGGGGAATTCCGCCTGCGTAGCTGGGGGAAACTCATCTTT	CALGEFRLRSWGKLIF
TRDD3	hyperexpanded	TRDJ1	TRDV1	TGTGCTCTTGGGGAATCATCTATTCGTGCCCCAATACTGGGGGATACTGCCGATAAACTCATCTTT	CALGESSIRAPILGDTADKLIF
TRDD2	large	TRDJ4	TRDV1	TGTGCTCTTGGGGAACAGGGGGCCTTCCTAACTCTTTTCGGCAACAGACCCCTGATCTTT	CALGEQGAFLTLFGNRPLIF
-	hyperexpanded	TRDJ1	TRDV1	TGTGCTCTTGGGGAACATGGCGGGAGAGGAGCGCGAGGGTACACCGATAAACTCATCTTT	CALGEHGGRGARGYTDKLIF
TRDD3	-	TRDJ1	TRDV1	TGTGCTCTTGGGGAACTTCCCCACCTTCCTCCCGTACTGGGGGATACTGCCGATAAACGCATCTTT	CALGELPHLPPVLGDTADKRIF
-	large	TRDJ1	TRDV1	TGTGCTCTTGGGGAACACGCCTACCTGGGCGATAAACTCATCTTT	CALGEHAYLGDKLIF
TRDD3	-	TRDJ1	TRDV1	TGTGCTCTTGGGGAAAAAGGGTTACTGGGGGATACGGTAGTACTCATCTTT	CALGEKGLLGDTVVLIF
TRDD3	-	TRDJ1	TRDV1	TGTGCTCTTGGGGAAGAGTGGGAAACTGGGGGATATCGGCCGGATAAACTCATCTTT	CALGEEWETGGYRPDKLIF
TRDD3	hyperexpanded	TRDJ1	TRDV1	TGTGCTCTTGGGCCTCGCCTCCAGTTCACCGTACTGGGGGATAACACCGATAAACTCATCTTT	CALGPRLQFTVLGDNTDKLIF
TRDD3	hyperexpanded	TRDJ1	TRDV1	TGTGCTCTTGGGGAACTAGAGTCCCAACTGGGGCACACCGATAAACTCATCTTT	CALGELESQLGHTDKLIF
TRDD3	hyperexpanded	TRDJ1	TRDV1	TGTGCTCTTGGGGAACTTCCCCACCTTCCTCCCGTACTGGGGGATACTTACACCGATAAACTCATCTTT	CALGELPHLPPVLGDTYTDKLIF
-	large	TRDJ3	TRDV1	TGTGCTCTTGGGGGCCCTCCAGCCGTCTCCTGGGACACCCGACAGATGTTTTTC	CALGGPPAVSWDTRQMFF
TRDD3	few	TRDJ1	TRDV1	TGTGCTCTCAAACCGGGGTCTGGGGGATCCCACACCGATAAACTCATCTTT	CALKPGSGGSHTDKLIF
TRDD3	-	TRDJ1	TRDV1	TGTGCTCTTGGGGAATTACTGCCAGTACTGGGGGATACTTACACCGATAAACTCATCTTT	CALGELLPVLGDTYTDKLIF
TRDD3	hyperexpanded	TRDJ1	TRDV1	TGTGCTCTTGGGGCCCCTAAGGTCGGTGGGGGATACGCCGTTCCCGATAAACTCATCTTT	CALGAPKVGGGYAVPDKLIF
TRDD3	large	TRDJ1	TRDV2	TGTGCCTGCTGGGGGACCTATCCGTACACCGATAAACTCATCTTT	CACWGTYPYTDKLIF
TRDD2	hyperexpanded	TRDJ1	TRDV1	TGTGCTCTTGGGGAACTCGTCTTCCTACTCGGGGATCCGTACACCGATAAACTCATCTTT	CALGELVFLLGDPYTDKLIF
-	-	TRDJ1	TRDV1	TGTGCTCTTGGGGGTCCTTCCTTCAGTACTGGGGATAAAAAAGGACTCATCTTT	CALGGPSFSTGDKKGLIF
-	hyperexpanded	TRDJ1	TRDV1	TGTGCTCTTGGGGGGTCCACTGTGCTGCGGGGAATGGGGAAACTCATCTTT	CALGGSTVLRGMGKLIF
TRDD3	hyperexpanded	TRDJ1	TRDV1	TGTGCTCTTGGGGAACCTACTGACCCCGACTGGGGGATTCTCATCTTT	CALGEPTDPDWGILIF
TRDD3	-	TRDJ1	TRDV1	TGTGCTCTTGGGGAACTTCCCCACCTTCCTCCCGTACTGGGGGATCCGGTTTGGGTGTACACCGATAAACTCATCTTT	CALGELPHLPPVLGDPVWVYTDKLIF
TRDD3	large	TRDJ2	TRDV1	TGTGCTCTTGGGGAACCGGCGTCCTTAACGGGACTTTTATCCTGGGGGACTATCACCTTGACAGCACAACTCTTCTTT	CALGEPASLTGLLSWGTITLTAQLFF